The sequence of this T cell receptor (beta chain) was determined in a study of control samples from healthy donors and cancer patients. The J segment lost 4 bases and the V segment lost 0 bases, leaving 0 bases of the junction unmatched. This CDR3 contains 14 residues. Germline V gives CDR1 SGHRS, CDR2 YFSETQ. Assay used: immunoSEQ multiplex PCR; TCRdb lists only in-frame clones, some missing. The sample has 20,000 to 25,000 clones; approximately 89% are singletons. The chain is built from TRBV5-1 and TRBJ2-5, with 10 nucleotides matching TRBD2. The TCR comes from a man aged 55 to 70 with head and neck cancer. What was sequenced was PBMCs. The CDR3: CASSLGTSGETQYF. The CDR3 DNA sequence: TGCGCCAGCAGCTTGGGGACTAGCGGAGAGACCCAGTACTTC.